Included here is one T cell receptor beta chain sequence, with context. This sample was taken from a study of blood T cell repertoires in COVID-19. About the research overall: From the United States, Italy and Spain came samples of acute and convalescent COVID-19. In each case, the material was cDNA or gDNA derived from T cells, B-cell-depleted T cells, or PBMCs.

Authors' analysis steps: Estimated nucleated cell counts came from reference gene primer amplification. Sequencing was performed with immunoSEQ multiplex PCR; in TCRdb, only in-frame clones are kept and a portion is missing. That table is the source of V, J and clone size, and D and trimming were worked out from the DNA. Of about 140,000 clones in the sample, about 80% were seen once. V was trimmed by 3 bases and J by 0 bases, leaving 12 bases between them. The CDR3 is 15 residues long. CDR1 is SGHTA, CDR2 FQGNSA, per germline. This sequence originates from a human donor in a cohort sampled during active COVID-19. The sequencing sample was made of peripheral blood. The genes are TRBV7-2 and TRBJ2-7; maybe TRBD2 (7 bases). CDR3 sequence (DNA): TGTGCCAGCAGCTTCGGGGGGCCTAGCTCCTACGAGCAGTACTTC. Translating gives CASSFGGPSSYEQYF.